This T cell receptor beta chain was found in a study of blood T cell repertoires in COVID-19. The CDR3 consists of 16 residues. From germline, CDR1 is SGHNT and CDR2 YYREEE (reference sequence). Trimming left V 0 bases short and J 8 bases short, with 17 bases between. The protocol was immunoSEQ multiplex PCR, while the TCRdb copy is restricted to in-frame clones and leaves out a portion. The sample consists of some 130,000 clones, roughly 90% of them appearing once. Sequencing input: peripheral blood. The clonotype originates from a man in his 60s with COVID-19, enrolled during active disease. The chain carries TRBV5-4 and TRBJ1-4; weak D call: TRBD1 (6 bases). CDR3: CASSLGGQTQGEKLFF. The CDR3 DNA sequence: TGTGCCAGCAGCTTGGGAGGACAGACACAGGGCGAAAAACTGTTTTTT.